These 7 T cell receptor beta chains were all obtained from the same sample, sequenced in a study of shared clonotypes between healthy human individuals. Here immunoSEQ multiplex PCR was the method, and the copy in TCRdb shows in-frame clones only, minus some. In the table there are 1.5 million to 2.5 million clones, roughly 95% of which are singletons. Positively selected for CCR7, the CD45RO-negative cells used as naive CD8 cells excluded terminally differentiated effector memory CD45RA+ cells. Sample: naive CD8+ T cells sorted from blood. The receptors come from a man aged 18 to 29 in good health.

The chain links TRBV27 to TRBJ2-2; 9 bases match TRBD1. CDR1 is MNHEY, CDR2 SMNVEV, per germline (reference sequence). The CDR3 loop spans 13 amino acids. Trimming at V came to 10 bases and at J to 5 bases, leaving 5 bases not matched to a gene. The CDR3 coding sequence is TGTGCCACCTCCGGACAGGGGACCGGGGAGCTGTTTTTT. This translates into CATSGQGTGELFF.

This chain joins TRBV7-8 and TRBJ2-7, with a tentative D call TRBD2 (5 bases). Trimming cost V 4 bases and J 4 bases, with 8 bases left between them. Germline lookup yields CDR1 SGHVS and CDR2 FQNEAQ. CDR3 length: 12 amino acids. CDR3: CASSSDFYEQYF. The CDR3 coding sequence is TGTGCCAGCAGCTCGGACTTTTACGAGCAGTACTTC.

This chain uses TRBV4-1 with TRBJ2-7; D uncertain. Germline CDR1 MGHRA, CDR2 YSYEKL. Trimming left V 4 bases short and J 2 bases short, with 15 bases between. CDR3 length: 15 residues. CDR3 protein: CASSPILGSTYEQYF. In nucleotides, the CDR3 is TGCGCCAGCAGCCCCATCTTGGGGTCTACCTACGAGCAGTACTTC.

The V call is TRBV4-1, the J call TRBJ2-1, with 8 nucleotides matching TRBD1. This CDR3 is 16 amino acids long. The germline V gene encodes CDR1 MGHRA and CDR2 YSYEKL. Losses at the gene ends were 4 bases for V and 3 bases for J; bases not matched to a gene: 8. DNA of the CDR3: TGCGCCAGCAGCCCAACCCCCGGGACAGGCTACAATGAGCAGTTCTTC. Translation gives CASSPTPGTGYNEQFF.

The chain couples TRBV28 to TRBJ1-2; D ambiguous. Trimming took off 6 bases at V and 4 bases at J, with 15 bases between the two ends. Germline loops: CDR1 MDHEN, CDR2 SYDVKM. The CDR3 has 14 residues. The CDR3 loop is CASSRTFALYGYTF. In DNA form, the CDR3 reads TGTGCCAGCAGCCGCACCTTCGCCCTCTATGGCTACACCTTC.

J is TRBJ1-1 and V is TRBV19; D is possibly TRBD1 (6 bases). The V end was cut by 8 bases, the J end by 0 bases, with 13 bases between. There are 14 residues in the CDR3. Per the germline V gene, CDR1 is LNHDA and CDR2 is SQIVND (reference sequence). The CDR3 DNA follows: TGTGCCAGTGGAGAGACAGGAGTGAACACTGAAGCTTTCTTT. This codes for CASGETGVNTEAFF.

This sequence joins TRBV19 and TRBJ1-2; unclear D gene. V lost 0 bases to trimming and J lost 6 bases, with 14 bases between them. This CDR3 comprises 15 residues. Germline loops: CDR1 LNHDA, CDR2 SQIVND (reference sequence). CDR3 protein: CASSIDGEPVDGYTF. The DNA of the CDR3 is TGTGCCAGTAGTATAGATGGGGAACCTGTGGATGGCTACACCTTC.